The 29 T cell receptor beta chains listed next were all sequenced from one sample in a study of T cells in Graves' hyperthyroidism and ophthalmopathy. Amplified TCR beta CDR3 regions came from RNA transcripts. In the first-round RT-PCR of the TCR CDR3, the HTBI primer set was used. TCRdb independently ran MiXCR on the multiplex PCR reads; one entry per CDR3 protein. This table holds 240,000 or so distinct CDR3 sequences, about 16% found once. The specimen was blood. The receptors here all came from a woman in her late teens or twenties with Graves' ophthalmopathy.

This clonotype was found many times. This CDR3 reads CASSPGPGVDEQFF. The CDR3 DNA is TGTGCCAGCAGCCCGGGACCGGGAGTGGATGAGCAGTTCTTC. This rearrangement joins TRBV7-3 to TRBJ2-1; D perhaps matches TRBD2 (6 bases). V was clipped by 5 bases and J by 8 bases, with 16 bases between them. This CDR3 has 14 amino acids. CDR1 is SGHTA and CDR2 is FQGTGA in the germline V gene.

Remarks on this clonotype: It is unclear where the CDR3 begins or ends on the DNA, so no DNA is shown, and the CDR3 is as TCRdb lists it. The chain recombines TRBV6-2 or TRBV6-3 with TRBJ2-7; TRBD2 is the table's D call and was not checked against the DNA. The CDR3 sequence runs 21 residues, both termini included. CDR1 is MNHEY, CDR2 SVGEGT, per germline. The CDR3: CASSFYICSARIAGSSYEQYF.

This clonotype has ten or more counts. The V gene is TRBV12-3 or TRBV12-4, the J gene TRBJ1-6; D is unclear. Trimming cost V 3 bases and J 10 bases, with 13 bases left between them. This CDR3 contains 14 residues. The CDR3: CASSFGGKGSPLHF. CDR3 nucleotide sequence: TGTGCCAGCAGTTTCGGCGGAAAGGGCTCACCCCTCCACTTT.

This clonotype was counted ten times or more. This chain uses TRBV12-3 or TRBV12-4 with TRBJ1-1, with no clear D. The CDR3 loop spans 11 amino acids. V was pared by 7 bases and J by 10 bases, with 13 bases between. The chain's CDR3 is CASTLGAGAFF. DNA for the CDR3: TGTGCCAGCACCCTAGGTGCTGGAGCTTTCTTT.

The V call is TRBV5-1, the J call TRBJ1-5, with TRBD1 matching 7 bases. CDR3 length: 16 amino acids. From germline, CDR1 is SGHRS and CDR2 YFSETQ. V lost 0 bases to trimming and J lost 5 bases; unmatched junction nucleotides: 8. CDR3 nucleotide sequence: TGCGCCAGCAGCTTGGCCCCCGACAGGGCGGATCAGCCCCAGCATTTT. Amino acids: CASSLAPDRADQPQHF.

This clonotype was observed at least ten times. The chain recombines TRBV7-2 with TRBJ1-1; D might be TRBD1 (6 bases). The germline V and J ends were trimmed by 4 bases and 1 base, with 10 bases remaining between them. From germline, CDR1 is SGHTA and CDR2 FQGNSA. This CDR3 spans 14 amino acids. Here the CDR3 DNA reads TGTGCCAGCAGCTACGACAGGACGAACACTGAAGCTTTCTTT. This codes for CASSYDRTNTEAFF.

To note about this clonotype: A read error may be the cause here, since a much bigger clone is one base away. This CDR3 is missing its conserved last phenylalanine or tryptophan, likely due to a read error. This chain uses TRBV11-2 with TRBJ2-7; 11 positions match TRBD1. The CDR3 loop spans 15 amino acids. In germline, CDR1 is SGHAT, CDR2 FQNNGV. The V segment lost 1 base and the J segment 3 bases; nucleotides outside the gene matches: 2. Here the CDR3 reads CASSLGGTGGYEQYL. In nucleotides, the CDR3 is TGTGCCAGCAGCTTAGGGGGGACAGGGGGCTACGAGCAGTACCTC.

Many counts were recorded for this clonotype. The genes are TRBV27 and TRBJ1-6, with D hard to call. V lost 5 bases and J lost 2, with 13 bases in between. This CDR3 spans 16 amino acids. Germline V gives CDR1 MNHEY, CDR2 SMNVEV (reference sequence). CDR3 sequence: CASSLTSGTYNSPLHF. In DNA form, the CDR3 reads TGTGCCAGCAGTCTTACATCCGGGACCTATAATTCACCCCTCCACTTT.

The sample holds many counts of this clonotype. The chain uses TRBV20-1 and TRBJ1-5; a possible D gene is TRBD1 (5 bases). The V gene lost 3 bases and the J gene lost 3 bases, with 12 bases spanning the gap. This CDR3 contains 14 residues. Germline CDR1 reads DFQATT; CDR2 reads SNEGSKA (reference sequence). The DNA of the CDR3 is TGCAGTGCTAGGTGGGGGGGATTCAATCAGCCCCAGCATTTT. This gives the protein CSARWGGFNQPQHF.

This clonotype showed up many times. The rearrangement uses TRBV4-3 and TRBJ2-3; TRBD1 matches at 7 bases. CDR1 is LGHNA, CDR2 YSLEER, per germline. This CDR3 contains 16 residues. Germline trimming cut 0 bases from V and 2 bases from J; bases unmatched to any gene: 5. The CDR3 bases are TGCGCCAGCAGCCAAGATTGGGGACAGTACACAGATACGCAGTATTTT. Translated, it gives CASSQDWGQYTDTQYF.

This clonotype showed up many times. V usage is TRBV10-3 and J usage is TRBJ2-1; 9 nucleotides line up with TRBD1. Germline CDR1 is ENHRY and CDR2 is SYGVKD. Unmatched junction bases numbered 8, after V lost 7 bases and J lost 4 bases. The CDR3 spans 15 residues. Here the CDR3 DNA reads TGTGCCATCAACGACCGGGACAGGGAGTACAATGAGCAGTTCTTC. This translates into CAINDRDREYNEQFF.

The sample holds a few counts of this clonotype. The chain is built from TRBV10-2 and TRBJ2-1, with 14 positions matching TRBD2. With V trimmed by 4 bases and J by 1 base, 3 bases remained unmatched. The germline gives CDR1 WSHSY, CDR2 SAAADI. This CDR3 is built from 17 residues. For the CDR3, the DNA is TGCGCCAGCAGTGCGACTAGCGGGAGGGCTTCCTACAATGAGCAGTTCTTC. It translates to CASSATSGRASYNEQFF.

In regard to this clonotype: Given a much more abundant clone one base away, this may be a read error. The V gene is TRBV24-1, the J gene TRBJ2-2, with unresolved D. The CDR3 has 16 amino acids. CDR1 and CDR2 from the germline V gene are KGHDR and SFDVKD. The CDR3 is CATSDLGRANAGELFF. The CDR3 region has the DNA TGTGCCACCAGTGATTTGGGTCGCGCGAACGCCGGGGAGCTGTTTTTT.

The table lists this clonotype with many counts. The chain combines TRBV2 with TRBJ2-1; 8 bases match TRBD1. After removal of 6 bases from V and 4 bases from J, the junction contained 5 bases not matched to a gene. Germline CDR1 reads SNHLY; CDR2 reads FYNNEI. The CDR3 sequence is 14 residues long. CDR3 sequence (DNA): TGTGCCAGCAGCGGGACAGGACAATACAATGAGCAGTTCTTC. The encoded protein is CASSGTGQYNEQFF. Based on the CDR3 plus reference TRBV2 and TRBJ2-1, the full variable domain is EPEVTQTPSHQVTQMGQEVILRCVPISNHLYFYWYRQILGQKVEFLVSFYNNEISEKSEIFDDQFSVERPDGSNFTLKIRSTKLEDSAMYFCASSGTGQYNEQFFGPGTRLTVL.

This clonotype appeared many times. The chain employs TRBV6-1 and TRBJ1-2; D is unresolved. V was shortened by 4 bases and J by 0 bases, with 6 bases between the two germline ends. This CDR3 has 13 residues. Germline V gene lookup returns CDR1 MNHNS and CDR2 SASEGT. CDR3: CASSVIPNYGYTF. CDR3 sequence (DNA): TGTGCCAGCAGTGTAATTCCTAACTATGGCTACACCTTC.

This clonotype was detected ten times or more. The rearrangement uses TRBV20-1 and TRBJ2-7, with TRBD1 as a possible D gene (5 bases). Per the germline V gene, CDR1 is DFQATT and CDR2 is SNEGSKA (reference sequence). CDR3 size: 11 residues. V dropped 1 base and J dropped 5 bases, with 6 bases sitting between them. The chain's CDR3 is CSARVRDEQYF. The CDR3 DNA sequence: TGCAGTGCTAGAGTCAGGGACGAGCAGTACTTC.

This clonotype was seen many times. The chain's CDR3 is CASRPWTDSYEQYF. The CDR3 DNA reads as TGTGCCAGCAGACCATGGACGGACTCCTACGAGCAGTACTTC. The chain couples TRBV6-1 to TRBJ2-7; no clear D. The CDR3 has 14 residues. V was cut by 6 bases and J by 0 bases, with 12 bases left in between. CDR1 and CDR2 (germline): MNHNS, SASEGT.

V is TRBV5-1 and J is TRBJ1-5, with 9 bases lining up with TRBD1. The CDR3 consists of 16 residues. Germline assignment: CDR1 SGHRS and CDR2 YFSETQ. Trimming took 0 bases from V and 7 from J; bases not matched to a gene: 8. This chain's CDR3 is CASSLVVTGGSQPQHF. CDR3 DNA: TGCGCCAGCAGCTTGGTCGTGACAGGGGGTAGCCAGCCCCAGCATTTT.

There are many counts of this clonotype. The DNA of the CDR3 is TGTGCCACCAGCAGAGATCGGGACAGCTACGAGCAGTACTTC. The encoded protein is CATSRDRDSYEQYF. The J gene is TRBJ2-7, the V gene TRBV15, with TRBD1 matching over 7 bases. CDR1 is LNHNV and CDR2 is YYDKDF in the germline V gene (reference sequence). The CDR3 has 14 residues. The ends lost 0 bases at V and 3 bases at J; junction bases unmatched: 2. The entire variable domain, with the rest obtained from reference TRBV15 and TRBJ2-7, is as follows: DAMVIQNPRYQVTQFGKPVTLSCSQTLNHNVMYWYQQKSSQAPKLLFHYYDKDFNNEADTPDNFQSRRPNTSFCFLDIRSPGLGDTAMYLCATSRDRDSYEQYFGPGTRLTVT.

Relative to its sample, this clonotype is medium-sized (0.01 to 0.1%). The chain is built from TRBV28 and TRBJ2-7; 7 bases fit TRBD2. V dropped 5 bases and J dropped 2; count of bases not matched to a gene: 6. This CDR3 spans 14 amino acids. Germline V gene data show CDR1 as MDHEN and CDR2 as SYDVKM. DNA of the CDR3: TGTGCCAGCAGTCTAGTGGGGACTACCTACGAGCAGTACTTC. As protein: CASSLVGTTYEQYF.

The chain uses TRBV6-2 or TRBV6-3 and TRBJ2-3; possibly TRBD2 for D (6 bases). Trimming cost V 8 bases and J 8 bases, with 17 bases left between them. Germline V lookup: CDR1 MNHEY, CDR2 SVGEGT. CDR3 length equals 13 residues. The DNA for the CDR3 is TGTGCCAGCCTGGAGGAGGTGGGAGGTACGCAGTATTTT. Residues: CASLEEVGGTQYF.

The sample holds a few counts of this clonotype. This chain links TRBV6-1 with TRBJ2-1; D assignment may be TRBD1 or TRBD2 (5 bases each). Trimming took off 6 bases at V and 12 bases at J, with 15 bases between the two ends. This CDR3 contains 12 residues. Germline V gene sequence: CDR1 MNHNS, CDR2 SASEGT. CDR3 DNA sequence: TGTGCCAGCAGCCAACCGGGACGCCCGCAGTTCTTC. It encodes CASSQPGRPQFF.

This clonotype has ten or more counts. The genes are TRBV5-1 and TRBJ1-1; maybe TRBD1 (6 bases). Germline V CDR1 and CDR2: SGHRS, YFSETQ. This CDR3 has 18 amino acids. V was shortened by 5 bases and J by 0 bases, with 23 bases between the two germline ends. The CDR3 spells CASSSKQGVGMLNTEAFF. The CDR3 bases are TGCGCCAGCAGTTCAAAACAGGGTGTGGGTATGCTGAACACTGAAGCTTTCTTT.

This clonotype was seen at least ten times. This chain links TRBV3-1 with TRBJ2-2; D remains unclear. Germline V lookup: CDR1 LGHDT, CDR2 YNNKEL (reference sequence). With 1 base removed from V and 4 bases from J, the gap between germline ends came to 10 bases. CDR3 length: 15 amino acids. The CDR3 DNA reads TGTGCCAGCAGCCAAGTGTTGGAGTCCACCGGGGAGCTGTTTTTT. Its protein is CASSQVLESTGELFF. The complete variable domain, with remaining parts taken from reference TRBV3-1 and TRBJ2-2, reads DTAVSQTPKYLVTQMGNDKSIKCEQNLGHDTMYWYKQDSKKFLKIMFSYNNKELIINETVPNRFSPKSPDKAHLNLHINSLELGDSAVYFCASSQVLESTGELFFGEGSRLTVL.

The sample holds many counts of this clonotype. This chain joins TRBV14 and TRBJ2-3; D not certain. The CDR3 loop spans 13 amino acids. The germline V gene encodes CDR1 SGHDN and CDR2 FVKESK. Trimming shortened V by 0 bases and J by 4 bases, and 5 bases separated the two germline ends. CDR3 DNA: TGTGCCAGCAGCCAAGAACGTGCAGATACGCAGTATTTT. Translated, it gives CASSQERADTQYF.

This clonotype was counted at least ten times. The rearrangement links TRBV27 to TRBJ1-6; 8 bases agree with TRBD1. The V segment lost 5 bases and the J segment 9 bases; nucleotides outside the gene matches: 9. The CDR3 consists of 15 residues. Germline loops: CDR1 MNHEY, CDR2 SMNVEV (reference sequence). CDR3 bases: TGTGCCAGCAGTCCGGACAGGGCACGAAGTTCACCCCTCCACTTT. Translating it yields CASSPDRARSSPLHF.

Remarks on this clonotype: This sequence may be a read error, since a much larger clone differs from it by one base. The chain uses TRBV29-1 and TRBJ1-1; D is unresolved. The ends were cut back, 8 bases at V and 6 bases at J, with 10 bases in the middle. Germline V gene data show CDR1 as SQVTM and CDR2 as ANQGSEA. The CDR3 runs to 10 residues. The CDR3 bases are TGCAGCTGGCAGGCCCCTGAAGCTTTCTTT. Residues: CSWQAPEAFF.

The sample holds a few counts of this clonotype. This sequence joins TRBV5-1 and TRBJ2-7; perhaps TRBD1 as D (6 bases). V shed 5 bases and J shed 1 base, with 16 bases lying between them. Germline lookup yields CDR1 SGHRS and CDR2 YFSETQ. This CDR3 contains 15 residues. CDR3 coding DNA: TGCGCCAGCAGTAGCGTCAGGGGATATTCCTACGAGCAGTACTTC. As protein: CASSSVRGYSYEQYF.

The V call is TRBV20-1, the J call TRBJ2-3; TRBD2 matches at 11 bases. This CDR3 is 15 amino acids long. Germline CDR1 DFQATT, CDR2 SNEGSKA (reference sequence). With 4 bases clipped from V and 0 bases from J, the junction kept 3 bases outside the gene matches. CDR3 in amino acids: CSAKLAGDSTDTQYF. CDR3 nucleotides: TGCAGTGCTAAACTAGCGGGAGACAGCACAGATACGCAGTATTTT.